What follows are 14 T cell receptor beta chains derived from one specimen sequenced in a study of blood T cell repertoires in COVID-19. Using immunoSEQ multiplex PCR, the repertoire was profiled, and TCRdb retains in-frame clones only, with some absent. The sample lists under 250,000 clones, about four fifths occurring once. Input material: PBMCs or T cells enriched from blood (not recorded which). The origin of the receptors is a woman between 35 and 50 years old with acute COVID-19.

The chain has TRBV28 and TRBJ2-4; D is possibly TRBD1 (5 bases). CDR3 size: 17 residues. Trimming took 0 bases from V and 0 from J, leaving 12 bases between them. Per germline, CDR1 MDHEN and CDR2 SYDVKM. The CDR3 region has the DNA TGTGCCAGCAGTTTATGGTCCGGAAGGGGAGCCAAAAACATTCAGTACTTC. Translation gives CASSLWSGRGAKNIQYF.

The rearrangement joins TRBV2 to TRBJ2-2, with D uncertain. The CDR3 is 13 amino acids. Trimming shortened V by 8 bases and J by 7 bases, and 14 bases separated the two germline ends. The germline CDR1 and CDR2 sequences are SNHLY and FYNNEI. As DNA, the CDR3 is TGTGCCAGCCGCCGAGAGGTGGGCGGGGAGCTGTTTTTT. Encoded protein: CASRREVGGELFF.

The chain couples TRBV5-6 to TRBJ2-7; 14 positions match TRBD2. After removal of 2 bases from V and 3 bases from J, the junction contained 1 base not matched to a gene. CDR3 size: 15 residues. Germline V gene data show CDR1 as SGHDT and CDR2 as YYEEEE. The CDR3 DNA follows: TGTGCCAGCAGCTTCGGGACTAGCGGGAGCTACGAGCAGTACTTC. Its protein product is CASSFGTSGSYEQYF.

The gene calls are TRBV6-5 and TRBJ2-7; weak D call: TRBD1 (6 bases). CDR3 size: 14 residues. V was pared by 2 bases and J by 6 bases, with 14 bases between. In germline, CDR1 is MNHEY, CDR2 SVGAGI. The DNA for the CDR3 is TGTGCCAGCAGTTACAACAGGGTTGGGAGCGAGCAGTACTTC. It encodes CASSYNRVGSEQYF.

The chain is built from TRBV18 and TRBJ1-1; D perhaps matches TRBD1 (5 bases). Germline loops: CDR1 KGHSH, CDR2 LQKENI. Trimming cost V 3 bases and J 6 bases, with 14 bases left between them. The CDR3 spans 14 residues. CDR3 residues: CASSPGGGSAEAFF. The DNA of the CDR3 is TGTGCCAGCTCACCGGGGGGGGGATCCGCTGAAGCTTTCTTT.

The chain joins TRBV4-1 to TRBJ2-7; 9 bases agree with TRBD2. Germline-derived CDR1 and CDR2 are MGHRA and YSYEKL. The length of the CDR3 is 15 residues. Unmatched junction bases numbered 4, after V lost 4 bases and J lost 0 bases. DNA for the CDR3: TGCGCCAGCAGCCTGCGGGAGGGAAGCTCCTACGAGCAGTACTTC. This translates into CASSLREGSSYEQYF.

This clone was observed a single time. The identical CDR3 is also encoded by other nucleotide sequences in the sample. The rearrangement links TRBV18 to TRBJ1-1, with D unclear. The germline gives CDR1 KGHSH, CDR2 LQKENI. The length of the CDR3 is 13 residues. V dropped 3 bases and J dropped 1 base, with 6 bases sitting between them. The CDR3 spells CASSPGQNTEAFF. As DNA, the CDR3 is TGTGCCAGCTCACCGGGCCAGAACACTGAAGCTTTCTTT.

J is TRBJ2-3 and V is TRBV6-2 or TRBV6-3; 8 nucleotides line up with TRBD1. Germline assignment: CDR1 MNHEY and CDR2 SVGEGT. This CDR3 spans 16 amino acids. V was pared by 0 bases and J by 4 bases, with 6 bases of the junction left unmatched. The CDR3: CASSYSSRGRSDTQYF. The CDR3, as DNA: TGTGCCAGCAGTTACTCTTCCAGGGGGCGTTCAGATACGCAGTATTTT.

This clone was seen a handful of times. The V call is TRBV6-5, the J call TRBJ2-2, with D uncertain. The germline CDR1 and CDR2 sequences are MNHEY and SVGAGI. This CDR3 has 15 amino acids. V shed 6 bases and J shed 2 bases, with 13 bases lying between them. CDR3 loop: CASSRSQFNTGELFF. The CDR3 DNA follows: TGTGCCAGCAGCCGCTCACAATTCAACACCGGGGAGCTGTTTTTT.

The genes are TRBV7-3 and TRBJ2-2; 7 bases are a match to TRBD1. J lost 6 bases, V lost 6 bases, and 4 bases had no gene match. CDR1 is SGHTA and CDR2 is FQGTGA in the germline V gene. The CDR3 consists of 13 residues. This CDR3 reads CASSTGTAGELFF. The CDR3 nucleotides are TGTGCCAGCAGTACAGGGACAGCCGGGGAGCTGTTTTTT. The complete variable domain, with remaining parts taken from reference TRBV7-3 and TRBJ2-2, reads GAGVSQTPSNKVTEKGKYVELRCDPISGHTALYWYRQSLGQGPEFLIYFQGTGAADDSGLPNDRFFAVRPEGSVSTLKIQRTERGDSAVYLCASSTGTAGELFFGEGSRLTVL.

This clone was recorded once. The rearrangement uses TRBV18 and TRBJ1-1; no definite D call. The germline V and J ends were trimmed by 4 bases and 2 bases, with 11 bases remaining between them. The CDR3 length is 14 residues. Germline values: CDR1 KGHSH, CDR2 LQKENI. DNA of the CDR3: TGTGCCAGCTCACTAACGCGAGAAAACACTGAAGCTTTCTTT. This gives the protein CASSLTRENTEAFF.

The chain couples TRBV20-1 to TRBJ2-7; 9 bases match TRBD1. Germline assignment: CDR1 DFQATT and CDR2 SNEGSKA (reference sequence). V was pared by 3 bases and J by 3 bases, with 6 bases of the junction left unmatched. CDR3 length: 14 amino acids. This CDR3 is CSASATGGIYEQYF. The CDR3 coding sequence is TGCAGTGCTAGTGCGACAGGGGGGATCTACGAGCAGTACTTC.

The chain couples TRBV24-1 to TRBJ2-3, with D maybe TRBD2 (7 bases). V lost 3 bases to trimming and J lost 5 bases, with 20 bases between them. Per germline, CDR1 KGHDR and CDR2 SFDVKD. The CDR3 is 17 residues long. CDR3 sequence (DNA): TGTGCCACCAGTGATAGGGGGAGGGGTGCCCGTGGAGATACGCAGTATTTT. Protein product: CATSDRGRGARGDTQYF.

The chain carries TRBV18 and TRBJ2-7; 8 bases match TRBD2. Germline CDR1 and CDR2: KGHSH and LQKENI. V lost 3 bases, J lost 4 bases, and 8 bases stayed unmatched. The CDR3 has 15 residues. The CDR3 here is CASSPPAGGTYEQYF. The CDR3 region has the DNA TGTGCCAGCTCACCCCCGGCGGGGGGCACGTACGAGCAGTACTTC.